A single sample is the source of the 2 T cell receptor beta chains below, sequenced in a study of T and B cells in COVID-19 patients. Multiplex PCR with BIOMED2 TRB-A/B primer pools amplified TRB rearrangements. MiXCR was run by TCRdb on the multiplex PCR reads, yielding one entry per CDR3 protein. Among 2,000 or so distinct CDR3 sequences listed, more than 20% were seen once. Each TRB amplification used roughly 250-550 ng of genomic DNA from blood. The source material was blood. Source of these receptors: a human donor with active COVID-19.

This clonotype was counted only a few times. The chain carries TRBV5-1 and TRBJ1-2, with 7 positions matching TRBD1. V lost 4 bases to trimming and J lost 1 base; unmatched junction nucleotides: 7. The CDR3 extends over 15 amino acids. Germline values: CDR1 SGHRS, CDR2 YFSETQ. As DNA, the CDR3 is TGCGCCAGCAGCCGATTGGGACAGAGTAACTATGGCTACACCTTC. Its translation: CASSRLGQSNYGYTF.

This chain links TRBV7-2 with TRBJ1-3, with 8 bases matching TRBD1. Germline CDR1 and CDR2: SGHTA and FQGNSA. The CDR3 consists of 16 residues. Trimming removed 5 bases from V and 3 bases from J; junction bases left unmatched: 9. DNA for the CDR3: TGTGCCAGCAGCCAGAGACAGGGGCTAAGTGGAAACACCATATATTTT. As protein: CASSQRQGLSGNTIYF.